Sequencing of this T cell receptor (beta chain) was carried out in a study of cytomegalovirus exposure and HLA in healthy donors. A few counts support this clone. The CDR3 is made up of 11 amino acids. V lost 3 bases to trimming and J lost 6 bases, with 8 bases between them. Germline loops: CDR1 SQVTM, CDR2 ANQGSEA. With 60 Vbeta and 13 Jbeta primers, the PCR was carried out. Clones were sequenced by immunoSEQ multiplex PCR, and TCRdb holds only the in-frame ones, with some missing. The sample shows around 280,000 clones, 80% to 90% of them seen only once. V and J are TRBV29-1 and TRBJ1-2; D may be TRBD1 (5 bases). What was sequenced was PBMCs. This TCR derives from a woman aged 18-29 years in good health and CMV-seronegative. CDR3 bases: TGCAGCGTTGATTGGGGGGATGGCTACACCTTC. Translation gives CSVDWGDGYTF.